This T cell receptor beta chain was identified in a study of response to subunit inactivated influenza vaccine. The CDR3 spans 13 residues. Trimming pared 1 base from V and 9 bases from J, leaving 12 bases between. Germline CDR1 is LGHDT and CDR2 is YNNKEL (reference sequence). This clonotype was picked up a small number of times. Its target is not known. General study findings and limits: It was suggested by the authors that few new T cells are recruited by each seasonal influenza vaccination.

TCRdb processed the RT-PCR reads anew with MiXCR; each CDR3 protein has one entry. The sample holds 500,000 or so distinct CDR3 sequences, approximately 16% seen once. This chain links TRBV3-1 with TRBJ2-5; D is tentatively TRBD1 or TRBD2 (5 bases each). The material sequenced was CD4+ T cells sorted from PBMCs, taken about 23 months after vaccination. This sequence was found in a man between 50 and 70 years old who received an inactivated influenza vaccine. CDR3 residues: CASSQGDEAPQYF. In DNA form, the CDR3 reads TGTGCCAGCAGCCAAGGGGACGAGGCCCCCCAGTACTTC.